The entry that follows covers one T cell receptor beta chain sequence. The antigen is undetermined. The data were taken from a study of shared clonotypes between healthy human individuals. The germline V gene has CDR1 MGHDK and CDR2 SYGVNS. Trimming pared 5 bases from V and 3 bases from J, leaving 24 bases between. This CDR3 is 18 amino acids long. Whole-study results and caveats: Sampling was confined to blood; repertoires within tissues likely differ.

Generated by immunoSEQ multiplex PCR, the TCRdb table keeps only in-frame clones and is missing some. The sample lists about 110,000 clones; about 72% were seen once. Sequencing used memory CD8+ T cells sorted from blood. The sample's subset: CD45RO+ cells pooled with CCR7-negative TemRA cells. The origin of this receptor is a woman aged 25 to 39 in good health. This rearrangement joins TRBV25-1 to TRBJ2-3; D may correspond to TRBD1 or TRBD2 (5 bases each). In nucleotides, the CDR3 is TGTGCCAGCAGTAAAAACCATCAATCCGGGACCCTTACAGATACGCAGTATTTT. Its protein product is CASSKNHQSGTLTDTQYF. Full variable domain (rest looked up from reference TRBV25-1 and TRBJ2-3): EADIYQTPRYLVIGTGKKITLECSQTMGHDKMYWYQQDPGMELHLIHYSYGVNSTEKGDLSSESTVSRIRTEHFPLTLESARPSHTSQYLCASSKNHQSGTLTDTQYFGPGTRLTVL.